The clone carrying this T cell receptor beta chain came up a few times. Its matching antigen is unknown. The data were taken from a study of cytomegalovirus exposure and HLA in healthy donors. Primers: 60 Vbeta forward and 13 Jbeta reverse. TCRdb's copy holds only in-frame clones and misses some; the assay was immunoSEQ multiplex PCR. The sample holds roughly 120,000 clones, approximately 68% seen once. Between the trimmed V and J ends, which lost 4 bases and 5 bases, there was a span of 18 bases. Germline V gene lookup returns CDR1 SQVTM and CDR2 ANQGSEA. The CDR3 consists of 15 residues. Study-wide results and caveats: An analysis was carried out at a later point. It showed that HLA-associated TCR beta chains were more clonally expanded than equally common non-associated chains. TCR sequences were mostly rare, though some public TCRs occurred in many donors. Data from an earlier analysis indicated that most TCR beta V segments were productive either about 87% or about 30% of the time.

The receptor comes from a man aged 30 to 45 in good health and CMV-seropositive. Input material: PBMCs. V and J are TRBV29-1 and TRBJ2-1, with D possibly matching TRBD2 (6 bases). The CDR3 here is CSVGSLWGGNNEQFF. As DNA, the CDR3 is TGCAGCGTTGGAAGCCTCTGGGGCGGGAACAATGAGCAGTTCTTC.